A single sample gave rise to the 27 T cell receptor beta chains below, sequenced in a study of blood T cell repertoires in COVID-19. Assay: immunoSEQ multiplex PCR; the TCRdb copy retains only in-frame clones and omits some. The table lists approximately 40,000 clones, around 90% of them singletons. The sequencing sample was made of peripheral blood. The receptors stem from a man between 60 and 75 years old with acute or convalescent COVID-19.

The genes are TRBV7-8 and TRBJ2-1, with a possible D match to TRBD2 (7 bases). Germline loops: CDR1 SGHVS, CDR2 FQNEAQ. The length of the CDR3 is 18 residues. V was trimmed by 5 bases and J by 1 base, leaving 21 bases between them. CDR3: CASSQSSGGRMSYNEQFF. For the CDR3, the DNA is TGTGCCAGCAGCCAAAGCTCCGGGGGGCGCATGTCCTACAATGAGCAGTTCTTC.

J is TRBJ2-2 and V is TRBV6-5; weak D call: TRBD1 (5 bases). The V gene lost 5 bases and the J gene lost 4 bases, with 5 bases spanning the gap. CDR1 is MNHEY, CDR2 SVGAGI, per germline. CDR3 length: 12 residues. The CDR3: CASSQGTGELFF. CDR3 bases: TGTGCCAGCAGTCAGGGCACCGGGGAGCTGTTTTTT.

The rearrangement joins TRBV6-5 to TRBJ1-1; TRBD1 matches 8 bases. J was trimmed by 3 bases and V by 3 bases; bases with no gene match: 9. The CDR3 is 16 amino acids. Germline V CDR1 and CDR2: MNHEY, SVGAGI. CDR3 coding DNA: TGTGCCAGCAGTTATCGATGGACAGGGAAGTACACTGAAGCTTTCTTT. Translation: CASSYRWTGKYTEAFF.

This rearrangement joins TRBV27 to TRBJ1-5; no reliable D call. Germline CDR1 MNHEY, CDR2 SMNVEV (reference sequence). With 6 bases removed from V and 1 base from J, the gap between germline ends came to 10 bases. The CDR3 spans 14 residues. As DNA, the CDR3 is TGTGCCAGCAGCCCACTCCTGAGCAATCAGCCCCAGCATTTT. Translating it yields CASSPLLSNQPQHF.

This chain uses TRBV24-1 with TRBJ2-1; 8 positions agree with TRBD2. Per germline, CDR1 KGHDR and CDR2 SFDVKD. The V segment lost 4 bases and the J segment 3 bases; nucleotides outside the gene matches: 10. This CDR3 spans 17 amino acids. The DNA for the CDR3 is TGTGCCACCAGTGACCCGGGGGGACTAGACTTCTACAATGAGCAGTTCTTC. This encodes CATSDPGGLDFYNEQFF.

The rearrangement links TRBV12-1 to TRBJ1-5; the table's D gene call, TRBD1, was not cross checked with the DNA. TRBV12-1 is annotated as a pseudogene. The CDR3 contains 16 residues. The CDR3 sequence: CAKSLVLMGANQPQHF. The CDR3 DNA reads TGTGCCAAATCTCTTGTTCTGATGGGGGCCAATCAGCCCCAGCATTTT.

The CDR3 loop is CASSTTIIDTEAFF. As DNA, the CDR3 is TGTGCCAGTAGTACCACTATAATAGACACTGAAGCTTTCTTT. The V call is TRBV19, the J call TRBJ1-1; D gene ambiguous. CDR1 is LNHDA and CDR2 is SQIVND in the germline V gene (reference sequence). The CDR3 runs 14 residues. The germline V and J ends were trimmed by 4 bases and 3 bases, with 12 bases remaining between them.

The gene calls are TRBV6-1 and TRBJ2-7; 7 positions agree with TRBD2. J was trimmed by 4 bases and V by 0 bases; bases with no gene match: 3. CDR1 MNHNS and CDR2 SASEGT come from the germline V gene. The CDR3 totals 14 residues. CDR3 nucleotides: TGTGCCAGCAGTGAAGCGGGGAGGGGATACGAGCAGTACGTC. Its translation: CASSEAGRGYEQYV.

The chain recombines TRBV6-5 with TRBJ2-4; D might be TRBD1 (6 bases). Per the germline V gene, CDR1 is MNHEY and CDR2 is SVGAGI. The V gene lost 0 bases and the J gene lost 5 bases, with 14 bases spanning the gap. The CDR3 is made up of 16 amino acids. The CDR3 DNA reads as TGTGCCAGCAGTTACTCGGCCTCACAGGGAGAAAACATTCAGTACTTC. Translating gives CASSYSASQGENIQYF.

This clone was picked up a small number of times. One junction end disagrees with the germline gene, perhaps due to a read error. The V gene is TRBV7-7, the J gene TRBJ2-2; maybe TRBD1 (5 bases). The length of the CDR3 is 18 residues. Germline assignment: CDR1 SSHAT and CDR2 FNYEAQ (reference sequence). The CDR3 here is CASSLVFPSRVETGELFF. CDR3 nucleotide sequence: TGTGCTAGCAGCTTAGTTTTTCCGTCCAGGGTGGAAACCGGGGAGCTGTTTTTT. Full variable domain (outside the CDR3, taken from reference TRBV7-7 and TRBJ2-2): GAGVSQSPRYKVTKRGQDVTLRCDPISSHATLYWYQQALGQGPEFLTYFNYEAQPDKSGLPSDRFSAERPEGSISTLTIQRTEQRDSAMYRCASSLVFPSRVETGELFFGEGSRLTVL.

CDR3 residues: CSVVGDHTEAFF. For the CDR3, the DNA is TGCAGCGTTGTAGGGGATCACACTGAAGCTTTCTTT. The genes are TRBV29-1 and TRBJ1-1; TRBD1 is a possible D gene (5 bases). The CDR3 spans 12 residues. V shed 4 bases and J shed 3 bases, with 9 bases lying between them. Per germline, CDR1 SQVTM and CDR2 ANQGSEA.

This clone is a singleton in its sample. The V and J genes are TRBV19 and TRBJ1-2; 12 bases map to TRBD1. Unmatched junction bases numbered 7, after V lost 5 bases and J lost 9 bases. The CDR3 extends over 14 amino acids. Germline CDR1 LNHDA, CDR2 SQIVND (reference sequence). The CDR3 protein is CASSPPGQGASYTF. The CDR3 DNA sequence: TGTGCCAGTAGTCCGCCGGGACAGGGGGCTAGCTACACCTTC.

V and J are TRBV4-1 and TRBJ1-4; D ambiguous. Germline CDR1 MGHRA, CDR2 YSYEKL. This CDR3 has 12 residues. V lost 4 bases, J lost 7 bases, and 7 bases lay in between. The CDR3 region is CASSRASEKLFF. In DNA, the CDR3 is TGCGCCAGCAGCCGGGCCAGTGAAAAACTGTTTTTT.

The CDR3 reads CASSLGSRGVSGELFF. The CDR3, as DNA: TGTGCCAGCAGCTTAGGATCCAGGGGTGTATCCGGGGAGCTGTTTTTT. This rearrangement joins TRBV13 to TRBJ2-2; TRBD1 might be the D (6 bases). The CDR3 sequence is 16 residues long. CDR1 and CDR2 from the germline V gene are PRHDT and FYEKMQ (reference sequence). Trimming cost V 0 bases and J 6 bases, with 14 bases left between them.

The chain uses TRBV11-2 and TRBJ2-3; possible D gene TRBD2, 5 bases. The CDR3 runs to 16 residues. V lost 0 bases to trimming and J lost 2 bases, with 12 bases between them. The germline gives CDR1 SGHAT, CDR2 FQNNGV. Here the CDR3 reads CASSLDLGGLTDTQYF. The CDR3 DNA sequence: TGTGCCAGCAGCTTAGATCTGGGCGGGCTCACAGATACGCAGTATTTT. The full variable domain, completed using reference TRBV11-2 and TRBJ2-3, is EAGVAQSPRYKIIEKRQSVAFWCNPISGHATLYWYQQILGQGPKLLIQFQNNGVVDDSQLPKDRFSAERLKGVDSTLKIQPAKLEDSAVYLCASSLDLGGLTDTQYFGPGTRLTVL.

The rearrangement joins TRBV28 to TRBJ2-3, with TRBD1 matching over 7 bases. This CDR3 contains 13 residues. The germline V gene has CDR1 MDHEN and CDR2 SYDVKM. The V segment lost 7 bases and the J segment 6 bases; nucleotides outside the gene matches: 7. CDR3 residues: CASTTGLSDTQYF. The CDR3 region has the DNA TGTGCCAGCACGACAGGGTTAAGTGATACGCAGTATTTT.

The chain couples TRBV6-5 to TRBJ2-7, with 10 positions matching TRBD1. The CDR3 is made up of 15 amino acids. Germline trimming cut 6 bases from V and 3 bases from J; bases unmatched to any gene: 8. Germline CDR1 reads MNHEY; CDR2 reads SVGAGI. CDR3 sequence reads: CASSRQGATLYEQYF. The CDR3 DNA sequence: TGTGCCAGCAGCCGACAGGGGGCGACCCTCTACGAGCAGTACTTC.

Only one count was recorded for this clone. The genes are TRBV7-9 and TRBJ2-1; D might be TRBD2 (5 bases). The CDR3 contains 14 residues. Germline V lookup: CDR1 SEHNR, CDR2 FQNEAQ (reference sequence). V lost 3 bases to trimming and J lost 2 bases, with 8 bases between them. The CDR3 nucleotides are TGTGCCAGCAGCTTGAGCGGCCCCTACAATGAGCAGTTCTTC. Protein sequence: CASSLSGPYNEQFF.

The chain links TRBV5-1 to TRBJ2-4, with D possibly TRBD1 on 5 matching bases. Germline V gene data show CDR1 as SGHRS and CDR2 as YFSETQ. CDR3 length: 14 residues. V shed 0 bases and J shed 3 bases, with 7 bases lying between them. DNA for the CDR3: TGCGCCAGCAGCTTGGAGACAGTCAAAAACATTCAGTACTTC. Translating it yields CASSLETVKNIQYF.

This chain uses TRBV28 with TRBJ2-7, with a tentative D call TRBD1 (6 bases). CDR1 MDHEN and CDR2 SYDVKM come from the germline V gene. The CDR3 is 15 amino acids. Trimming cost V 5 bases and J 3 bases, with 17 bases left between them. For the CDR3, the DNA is TGTGCCAGCAGTCCGACAGATGAGGGACACTACGAGCAGTACTTC. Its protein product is CASSPTDEGHYEQYF.

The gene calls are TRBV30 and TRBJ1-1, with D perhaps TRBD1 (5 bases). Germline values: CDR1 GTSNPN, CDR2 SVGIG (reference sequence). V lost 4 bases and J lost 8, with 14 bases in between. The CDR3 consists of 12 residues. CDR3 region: CAWKRQNREAFF. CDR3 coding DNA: TGTGCCTGGAAACGACAGAACCGCGAAGCTTTCTTT. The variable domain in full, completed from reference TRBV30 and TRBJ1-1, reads SQTIHQWPATLVQPVGSPLSLECTVEGTSNPNLYWYRQAAGRGLQLLFYSVGIGQISSEVPQNLSASRPQDRQFILSSKKLLLSDSGFYLCAWKRQNREAFFGQGTRLTVV.

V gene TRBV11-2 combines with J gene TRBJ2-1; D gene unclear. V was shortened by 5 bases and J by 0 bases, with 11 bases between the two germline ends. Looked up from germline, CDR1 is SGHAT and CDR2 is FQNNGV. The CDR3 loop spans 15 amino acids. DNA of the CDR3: TGTGCCAGCAGCCTAGGACGGAGCTCCTACAATGAGCAGTTCTTC. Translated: CASSLGRSSYNEQFF. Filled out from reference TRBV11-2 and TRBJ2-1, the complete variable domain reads EAGVAQSPRYKIIEKRQSVAFWCNPISGHATLYWYQQILGQGPKLLIQFQNNGVVDDSQLPKDRFSAERLKGVDSTLKIQPAKLEDSAVYLCASSLGRSSYNEQFFGPGTRLTVL.

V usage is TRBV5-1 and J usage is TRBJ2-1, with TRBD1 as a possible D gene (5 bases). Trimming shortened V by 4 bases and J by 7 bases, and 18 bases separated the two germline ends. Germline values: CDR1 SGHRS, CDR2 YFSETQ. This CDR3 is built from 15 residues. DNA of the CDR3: TGCGCCAGCAGCCCCAGGGCTACTACGGGTAATGAGCAGTTCTTC. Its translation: CASSPRATTGNEQFF.

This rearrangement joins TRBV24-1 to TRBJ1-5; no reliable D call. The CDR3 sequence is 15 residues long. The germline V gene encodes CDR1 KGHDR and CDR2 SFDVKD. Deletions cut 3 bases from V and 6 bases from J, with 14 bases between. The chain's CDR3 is CATSDRERTFQPQHF. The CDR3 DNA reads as TGTGCCACCAGTGATAGGGAGCGGACCTTTCAGCCCCAGCATTTT.

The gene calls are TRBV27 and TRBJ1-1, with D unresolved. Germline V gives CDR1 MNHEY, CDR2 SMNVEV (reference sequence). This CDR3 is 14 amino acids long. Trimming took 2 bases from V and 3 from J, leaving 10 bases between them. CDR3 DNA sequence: TGTGCCAGCAGTTTAACTTACGGGGACACTGAAGCTTTCTTT. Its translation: CASSLTYGDTEAFF.

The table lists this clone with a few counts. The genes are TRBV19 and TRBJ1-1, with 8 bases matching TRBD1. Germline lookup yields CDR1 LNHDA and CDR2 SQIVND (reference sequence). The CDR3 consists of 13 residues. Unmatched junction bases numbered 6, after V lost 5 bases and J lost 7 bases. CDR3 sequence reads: CASSGRQGNEAFF. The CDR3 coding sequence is TGTGCCAGTAGTGGTAGACAGGGGAATGAAGCTTTCTTT.

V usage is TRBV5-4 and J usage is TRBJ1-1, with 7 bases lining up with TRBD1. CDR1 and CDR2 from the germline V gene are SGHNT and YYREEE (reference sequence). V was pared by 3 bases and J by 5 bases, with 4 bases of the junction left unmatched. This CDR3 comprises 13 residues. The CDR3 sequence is CASSSAGGTEAFF. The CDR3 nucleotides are TGTGCCAGCAGCTCCGCAGGGGGTACTGAAGCTTTCTTT.